Following are 17 T cell receptor beta chains from one sample sequenced in a study of T cell responses to AZD1222 COVID-19 vaccine. Repertoires were generated with immunoSEQ multiplex PCR, while TCRdb's copy carries only in-frame clones and drops some. The table shows some 130,000 clones, with just over 85% occurring only once. The sample consisted of peripheral blood, taken on day 0 of AZD1222 vaccination. All receptors come from an adult in good health.

The genes are TRBV5-1 and TRBJ1-4, with 7 bases fitting TRBD1. Germline assignment: CDR1 SGHRS and CDR2 YFSETQ. CDR3 size: 16 residues. J lost 4 bases, V lost 4 bases, and 10 bases had no gene match. The CDR3 bases are TGCGCCAGCAGCCGCGTCGGGACAGACAATAATGAAAAACTGTTTTTT. This codes for CASSRVGTDNNEKLFF.

The genes are TRBV27 and TRBJ1-1, with D possibly TRBD1 on 6 matching bases. The CDR3 totals 14 residues. Trimming took off 7 bases at V and 6 bases at J, with 18 bases between the two ends. CDR1 and CDR2 from the germline V gene are MNHEY and SMNVEV (reference sequence). CDR3 DNA sequence: TGTGCCAGCACCGCGTTGGGGGGCCTCTCTGAAGCTTTCTTT. Translation: CASTALGGLSEAFF.

The table lists this clone with a count of one. The chain has TRBV7-9 and TRBJ2-5; no firm D call. The CDR3 covers 14 residues. The germline V and J ends were trimmed by 3 bases and 0 bases, with 8 bases remaining between them. Germline V gene data show CDR1 as SEHNR and CDR2 as FQNEAQ (reference sequence). CDR3 sequence (DNA): TGTGCCAGCAGCTTGCACCTAGACCAAGAGACCCAGTACTTC. Translated: CASSLHLDQETQYF.

The chain joins TRBV27 to TRBJ2-7, with D unclear. V dropped 0 bases and J dropped 1 base, with 10 bases sitting between them. The CDR3 length is 15 residues. From germline, CDR1 is MNHEY and CDR2 SMNVEV (reference sequence). CDR3 nucleotides: TGTGCCAGCAGTTTATCCCCCTTTATTTCCTACGAGCAGTACTTC. Protein product: CASSLSPFISYEQYF.

The chain recombines TRBV19 with TRBJ1-2; D is unclear. The CDR3 length is 14 residues. With 3 bases removed from V and 2 bases from J, the gap between germline ends came to 10 bases. Germline CDR1 reads LNHDA; CDR2 reads SQIVND (reference sequence). CDR3 amino acids: CASSIDSRNYGYTF. In DNA, the CDR3 is TGTGCCAGTAGTATTGACTCGAGAAACTATGGCTACACCTTC.

The gene calls are TRBV6-5 and TRBJ1-2; D is possibly TRBD1 (5 bases). Germline CDR1 is MNHEY and CDR2 is SVGAGI. Trimming removed 6 bases from V and 4 bases from J, with 15 bases in between. The CDR3 sequence is 14 residues long. As DNA, the CDR3 is TGTGCCAGCAGCCCCGTTAGGGGATCCTATGGCTACACCTTC. Amino acids: CASSPVRGSYGYTF.

CDR3 loop: CASSVYDEQYF. The DNA of the CDR3 is TGTGCCAGCAGTGTTTATGACGAGCAGTACTTC. This chain links TRBV2 with TRBJ2-7; D is unresolved. The CDR3 has 11 residues. Germline V gives CDR1 SNHLY, CDR2 FYNNEI. Trimming took 4 bases from V and 5 from J, leaving 6 bases between them.

V and J are TRBV30 and TRBJ1-1; D perhaps matches TRBD1 (5 bases). Trimming cost V 3 bases and J 0 bases, with 23 bases left between them. CDR1 is GTSNPN, CDR2 SVGIG, per germline (reference sequence). The CDR3 has 18 residues. The CDR3 sequence is CAWRDGRANRPMNTEAFF. DNA for the CDR3: TGTGCCTGGAGGGACGGGCGGGCGAACAGGCCTATGAACACTGAAGCTTTCTTT. Filled out from reference TRBV30 and TRBJ1-1, the complete variable domain reads SQTIHQWPATLVQPVGSPLSLECTVEGTSNPNLYWYRQAAGRGLQLLFYSVGIGQISSEVPQNLSASRPQDRQFILSSKKLLLSDSGFYLCAWRDGRANRPMNTEAFFGQGTRLTVV.

The chain is built from TRBV3-1 (or the pseudogene TRBV3-2) and TRBJ1-3; no definite D call. This CDR3 is built from 15 residues. Looked up from germline, CDR1 is LGHDT and CDR2 is YNNKEL (reference sequence). V was cut by 0 bases and J by 5 bases, with 11 bases left in between. The CDR3 spells CASSQEAQRRNTIYF. CDR3 nucleotide sequence: TGTGCCAGCAGCCAAGAAGCACAGAGGAGAAACACCATATATTTT.

This clone occurred a few times. J is TRBJ1-5 and V is TRBV15, with unresolved D. V was trimmed by 0 bases and J by 3 bases, leaving 6 bases between them. Germline V gene data show CDR1 as LNHNV and CDR2 as YYDKDF (reference sequence). The CDR3 runs to 14 residues. The CDR3, as DNA: TGTGCCACCAGCAGAGATGACCCCAATCAGCCCCAGCATTTT. It specifies CATSRDDPNQPQHF.

The chain couples TRBV23-1 to TRBJ2-1; the D call may be TRBD1 or TRBD2 (6 bases each). TRBV23-1 is an open reading frame whose function is uncertain. The CDR3 extends over 15 amino acids. Trimming cost V 2 bases and J 8 bases, with 16 bases left between them. CDR3 residues: CASSQIPPGGHEQFF. The CDR3 DNA is TGCGCCAGCAGTCAAATTCCCCCCGGGGGCCATGAGCAGTTCTTC.

The rearrangement joins TRBV28 to TRBJ1-4; 7 nucleotides agree with TRBD1. Losses at the gene ends were 2 bases for V and 6 bases for J; bases not matched to a gene: 3. CDR3 size: 14 residues. The V gene's germline CDR1 is MDHEN and CDR2 SYDVKM. CDR3 residues: CASSLDREDEKLFF. The CDR3 DNA reads TGTGCCAGCAGTTTAGACAGGGAGGATGAAAAACTGTTTTTT.

The V and J genes are TRBV18 and TRBJ1-1; no firm D call. The CDR3 contains 14 residues. Germline CDR1 reads KGHSH; CDR2 reads LQKENI. Deletions cut 1 base from V and 5 bases from J, with 11 bases between. DNA of the CDR3: TGTGCCAGCTCACCACTAAGTAGAGAAACTGAAGCTTTCTTT. Its translation: CASSPLSRETEAFF.

This clone appeared a single time. The rearrangement uses TRBV6-6 and TRBJ2-1; no firm D call. V was clipped by 2 bases and J by 4 bases, with 9 bases between them. CDR3 length: 14 residues. The germline gives CDR1 MNHNY, CDR2 SVGAGI (reference sequence). CDR3 DNA: TGTGCCAGCAGTTACCCGGACGGTTACAATGAGCAGTTCTTC. Its translation: CASSYPDGYNEQFF.

The count of this clone is one. This chain connects TRBV21-1 to TRBJ1-2. TRBV21-1 has pseudogene status. The CDR3 sequence is 17 residues long. CDR3 region: CASSKVGGMYANYGYTF. CDR3 bases: TGTGCCAGCAGCAAAGTTGGCGGAATGTATGCTAACTATGGCTACACCTTC.

In this sample, this clone turned up a few times. The chain has TRBV7-9 and TRBJ1-1; a possible D gene is TRBD1 (6 bases). Germline V gene lookup returns CDR1 SEHNR and CDR2 FQNEAQ (reference sequence). The CDR3 contains 13 residues. The V and J ends lost 6 bases and 5 bases respectively, with 13 bases between them. The CDR3 is CASRTLTGTEAFF. In nucleotides, the CDR3 is TGTGCCAGCAGGACCCTAACAGGGACTGAAGCTTTCTTT. Full variable domain (rest looked up from reference TRBV7-9 and TRBJ1-1): DTGVSQNPRHKITKRGQNVTFRCDPISEHNRLYWYRQTLGQGPEFLTYFQNEAQLEKSRLLSDRFSAERPKGSFSTLEIQRTEQGDSAMYLCASRTLTGTEAFFGQGTRLTVV.

This clone was detected only once. The chain uses TRBV28 and TRBJ2-6; D gene unclear. The CDR3 is made up of 13 amino acids. V was clipped by 6 bases and J by 4 bases, with 7 bases between them. Germline CDR1 MDHEN, CDR2 SYDVKM. The CDR3 bases are TGTGCCAGCAGGGGTTCCGGGGCCAACGTCCTGACTTTC. This sequence encodes CASRGSGANVLTF. Filled out from reference TRBV28 and TRBJ2-6, the complete variable domain reads DVKVTQSSRYLVKRTGEKVFLECVQDMDHENMFWYRQDPGLGLRLIYFSYDVKMKEKGDIPEGYSVSREKKERFSLILESASTNQTSMYLCASRGSGANVLTFGAGSRLTVL.